What follows is one TCR beta chain and its context. Antigen: not known. Time point in this sample: persistent/refractory GD, antithyroid drugs over 5 years with positive TRAb. From PBMCs, RNA was extracted and then used to make the TCR library. An endocrinology department in Xi'an, China, recruited the patients. This sample is part of a study of regulatory T cells in long-lasting Graves disease. Combining iRepertoire HTBI primers with Arm-PCR of CDR3 regions, the authors built TCR beta libraries. In TCRdb, the multiplex PCR reads were re-called with MiXCR into one record per CDR3 protein. Among 400,000 to 500,000 distinct CDR3 sequences listed, under 25% were seen once. This CDR3 region has 14 residues. Looked up from germline, CDR1 is MGHDK and CDR2 is SYGVNS. V was pared by 6 bases and J by 5 bases, with 9 bases of the junction left unmatched. Whole-study findings and limits: Analysis covered peripheral blood alone, not thyroid tissue.

The rearrangement joins TRBV25-1 to TRBJ1-2; 7 bases fit TRBD1. The sequenced sample was peripheral blood mononuclear cells (PBMCs), obtained when the disease was refractory, from a patient treated with antithyroid drugs. The clonotype comes from a female donor with Graves disease. Here the CDR3 DNA reads TGTGCCAGCAGGGGACCAGACAGGGTATATGGCTACACCTTC. Protein product: CASRGPDRVYGYTF.